Listed here are 19 T cell receptor beta chains from one sample, sequenced in a study of shared clonotypes between healthy human individuals. Method: immunoSEQ multiplex PCR; TCRdb's copy keeps in-frame clones and lacks some. The sample has roughly 2.2 million clones, approximately 93% seen once. The specimen sequenced was naive CD4+ T cells from PBMCs. The subset denotes: CD45RA+ positively selected. The receptor set was obtained from a man between 18 and 29 years old in good health. Some clones in this sample may be carry-over from other donors' samples.

The chain couples TRBV2 to TRBJ2-5, with no clear D. The CDR3 runs to 12 residues. Looked up from germline, CDR1 is SNHLY and CDR2 is FYNNEI. V lost 6 bases and J lost 4, with 9 bases in between. CDR3 sequence reads: CASSGFSETQYF. CDR3 in DNA: TGTGCCAGCAGCGGATTTTCAGAGACCCAGTACTTC. The entire variable domain, with the rest obtained from reference TRBV2 and TRBJ2-5, is as follows: EPEVTQTPSHQVTQMGQEVILRCVPISNHLYFYWYRQILGQKVEFLVSFYNNEISEKSEIFDDQFSVERPDGSNFTLKIRSTKLEDSAMYFCASSGFSETQYFGPGTRLLVL.

The rearrangement uses TRBV23-1 and TRBJ1-2, with D unclear. TRBV23-1 is an ORF; its function is uncertain. The CDR3 is 14 residues long. Trimming left V 2 bases short and J 4 bases short, with 11 bases between. CDR3 coding DNA: TGCGCCAGCAGTCAAGGTGGCAGGACCTATGGCTACACCTTC. It is translated as CASSQGGRTYGYTF.

CDR3 coding DNA: TGTGCCAGCAGTTACTCTCCCGAATTGGGGGAGCAGTACTTC. It specifies CASSYSPELGEQYF. The chain couples TRBV6-6 to TRBJ2-7; D is unclear. This CDR3 is 14 amino acids long. Looked up from germline, CDR1 is MNHNY and CDR2 is SVGAGI (reference sequence). V lost 0 bases and J 7 bases, leaving 13 bases between the germline ends.

The chain combines TRBV11-3 with TRBJ2-1; the match to TRBD2 covers 7 bases. Trimming cost V 0 bases and J 3 bases; bases outside gene matches: 2. The CDR3 runs 15 residues. CDR1 SGHNT and CDR2 YENEEA come from the germline V gene. This CDR3 reads CASSLEGGSYNEQFF. In DNA form, the CDR3 reads TGTGCCAGCAGCTTAGAGGGGGGGAGCTACAATGAGCAGTTCTTC.

With respect to this clone: At the DNA level, this CDR3 is encoded by other sequences in the same sample as well. The V call is TRBV28, the J call TRBJ2-7, with no clear D. The CDR3 spans 12 residues. The V gene lost 3 bases and the J gene lost 5 bases, with 8 bases spanning the gap. The germline V gene has CDR1 MDHEN and CDR2 SYDVKM. CDR3 sequence (DNA): TGTGCCAGCAGTTTGCTTAGGGACGAGCAGTACTTC. Protein product: CASSLLRDEQYF.

The rearrangement joins TRBV18 to TRBJ1-2; tentative D call: TRBD1 (6 bases). V dropped 0 bases and J dropped 3 bases, with 17 bases sitting between them. Looked up from germline, CDR1 is KGHSH and CDR2 is LQKENI. The CDR3 loop spans 17 amino acids. The CDR3 loop is CASSPPPTGYRDYGYTF. CDR3 nucleotide sequence: TGTGCCAGCTCACCACCCCCAACAGGGTACCGAGACTATGGCTACACCTTC.

The rearrangement joins TRBV4-1 to TRBJ2-1, with TRBD2 matching 8 bases. The trim removed 4 bases at V and 4 bases at J, leaving 18 bases unmatched. This CDR3 comprises 19 residues. Germline-derived CDR1 and CDR2 are MGHRA and YSYEKL. Here the CDR3 DNA reads TGCGCCAGCAGCCGCGCATCTGGGGGAGGGACTAGAAATTACAATGAGCAGTTCTTC. It specifies CASSRASGGGTRNYNEQFF.

DNA of the CDR3: TGTGCCAGCAGCTTCGGGACACCGTCCTACAATGAGCAGTTCTTC. This translates into CASSFGTPSYNEQFF. The chain employs TRBV7-9 and TRBJ2-1; possible D gene TRBD1, 6 bases. The length of the CDR3 is 15 residues. The V and J ends lost 3 bases and 1 base respectively, with 10 bases between them. CDR1 and CDR2 (germline): SEHNR, FQNEAQ (reference sequence).

The chain carries TRBV5-1 and TRBJ2-7; TRBD1 matches at 10 bases. The CDR3 contains 15 residues. The V gene end was trimmed by 1 base and the J gene end by 7 bases; junction bases not matched to a gene: 8. From germline, CDR1 is SGHRS and CDR2 YFSETQ. CDR3 bases: TGCGCCAGCAGCTTGTTAGGACAGGGGGGTACTGAGCAGTACTTC. Its protein product is CASSLLGQGGTEQYF.

This chain connects TRBV7-7 to TRBJ2-1; D call uncertain. The V end was cut by 9 bases, the J end by 0 bases, with 12 bases between. The CDR3 is 14 amino acids. Per the germline V gene, CDR1 is SSHAT and CDR2 is FNYEAQ (reference sequence). The CDR3 protein is CASVSWSSYNEQFF. The CDR3 DNA reads TGTGCCAGTGTTAGCTGGAGCTCCTACAATGAGCAGTTCTTC. The full variable domain, rest sourced from reference TRBV7-7 and TRBJ2-1, is GAGVSQSPRYKVTKRGQDVTLRCDPISSHATLYWYQQALGQGPEFLTYFNYEAQPDKSGLPSDRFSAERPEGSISTLTIQRTEQRDSAMYRCASVSWSSYNEQFFGPGTRLTVL.

The V call is TRBV30, the J call TRBJ1-1, with 7 positions matching TRBD1. Germline V gene lookup returns CDR1 GTSNPN and CDR2 SVGIG (reference sequence). V trimming: 0 bases; J trimming: 8 bases; junction bases outside the gene matches: 15. The CDR3 is made up of 16 amino acids. CDR3 bases: TGTGCCTGGAGTGTCCCGTTCGGGACAGCCGAATCAGAAGCTTTCTTT. Amino acids: CAWSVPFGTAESEAFF.

The chain carries TRBV29-1 and TRBJ1-4; D gene ambiguous. Germline CDR1 SQVTM, CDR2 ANQGSEA. The CDR3 totals 15 residues. The V gene lost 6 bases and the J gene lost 4 bases, with 18 bases spanning the gap. CDR3 DNA: TGCAGCGTAACAGTGAGAGAGTGGGGTAATGAAAAACTGTTTTTT. Translating it yields CSVTVREWGNEKLFF.

In the case of this clone: Other DNA sequences from this sample encode an identical CDR3 as well. The chain is built from TRBV5-1 and TRBJ2-3; TRBD1 matches at 7 bases. Losses at the gene ends were 0 bases for V and 2 bases for J; bases not matched to a gene: 3. Germline-derived CDR1 and CDR2 are SGHRS and YFSETQ. This CDR3 has 15 residues. CDR3 coding DNA: TGCGCCAGCAGCTTGGCTGGGACAGCCACAGATACGCAGTATTTT. The encoded protein is CASSLAGTATDTQYF.

The chain uses TRBV28 and TRBJ2-3; D gene uncertain. V gave up 9 bases and J gave up 4 bases, with 17 bases separating them. Germline CDR1 MDHEN, CDR2 SYDVKM. The CDR3 length is 14 residues. This CDR3 reads CASSGYLGPDTQYF. DNA for the CDR3: TGTGCCAGTAGTGGCTACTTAGGGCCAGATACGCAGTATTTT.

The J gene is TRBJ2-1, the V gene TRBV7-3; TRBD1 matches at 8 bases. The CDR3 loop spans 17 amino acids. V was pared by 5 bases and J by 0 bases, with 9 bases of the junction left unmatched. Per germline, CDR1 SGHTA and CDR2 FQGTGA. This chain's CDR3 is CASSPRDRPSSYNEQFF. The DNA for the CDR3 is TGTGCCAGCAGCCCGAGGGACAGGCCTAGCTCCTACAATGAGCAGTTCTTC. Drawing the rest from reference TRBV7-3 and TRBJ2-1, the complete variable domain is GAGVSQTPSNKVTEKGKYVELRCDPISGHTALYWYRQSLGQGPEFLIYFQGTGAADDSGLPNDRFFAVRPEGSVSTLKIQRTERGDSAVYLCASSPRDRPSSYNEQFFGPGTRLTVL.

About this clone: Additional DNA sequences in this sample encode the identical CDR3. V usage is TRBV7-9 and J usage is TRBJ1-2; the D is unclear. Germline V gene lookup returns CDR1 SEHNR and CDR2 FQNEAQ (reference sequence). The V and J ends lost 6 bases and 3 bases respectively, with 8 bases between them. This CDR3 region has 12 residues. Here the CDR3 DNA reads TGTGCCAGCAGTCGCGGGGACTATGGCTACACCTTC. It is translated as CASSRGDYGYTF.

This chain uses TRBV6-5 with TRBJ2-3, with TRBD1 identical over 7 bases. The J segment lost 4 bases and the V segment lost 6 bases, leaving 10 bases of the junction unmatched. Germline V CDR1 and CDR2: MNHEY, SVGAGI. The CDR3 extends over 15 amino acids. CDR3 residues: CASSPGTAGPDTQYF. As DNA, the CDR3 is TGTGCCAGCAGCCCCGGGACAGCCGGACCAGATACGCAGTATTTT.

This chain links TRBV27 with TRBJ1-2; TRBD1 aligns across 7 bases. The V segment lost 1 base and the J segment 3 bases; nucleotides outside the gene matches: 5. The CDR3 covers 15 residues. Germline loops: CDR1 MNHEY, CDR2 SMNVEV (reference sequence). The CDR3 DNA reads TGTGCCAGCAGTTTATTAGCAGGGGGGCACTATGGCTACACCTTC. Translated: CASSLLAGGHYGYTF.

V usage is TRBV5-1 and J usage is TRBJ1-4, with D hard to call. The CDR3 loop spans 14 amino acids. Trimming cost V 1 base and J 8 bases, with 12 bases left between them. Germline V gives CDR1 SGHRS, CDR2 YFSETQ. The CDR3 region has the DNA TGCGCCAGCAGCTTGACAGCTTCAAGAGAAAAACTGTTTTTT. It yields the protein CASSLTASREKLFF. The full variable domain, rest sourced from reference TRBV5-1 and TRBJ1-4, is KAGVTQTPRYLIKTRGQQVTLSCSPISGHRSVSWYQQTPGQGLQFLFEYFSETQRNKGNFPGRFSGRQFSNSRSEMNVSTLELGDSALYLCASSLTASREKLFFGSGTQLSVL.